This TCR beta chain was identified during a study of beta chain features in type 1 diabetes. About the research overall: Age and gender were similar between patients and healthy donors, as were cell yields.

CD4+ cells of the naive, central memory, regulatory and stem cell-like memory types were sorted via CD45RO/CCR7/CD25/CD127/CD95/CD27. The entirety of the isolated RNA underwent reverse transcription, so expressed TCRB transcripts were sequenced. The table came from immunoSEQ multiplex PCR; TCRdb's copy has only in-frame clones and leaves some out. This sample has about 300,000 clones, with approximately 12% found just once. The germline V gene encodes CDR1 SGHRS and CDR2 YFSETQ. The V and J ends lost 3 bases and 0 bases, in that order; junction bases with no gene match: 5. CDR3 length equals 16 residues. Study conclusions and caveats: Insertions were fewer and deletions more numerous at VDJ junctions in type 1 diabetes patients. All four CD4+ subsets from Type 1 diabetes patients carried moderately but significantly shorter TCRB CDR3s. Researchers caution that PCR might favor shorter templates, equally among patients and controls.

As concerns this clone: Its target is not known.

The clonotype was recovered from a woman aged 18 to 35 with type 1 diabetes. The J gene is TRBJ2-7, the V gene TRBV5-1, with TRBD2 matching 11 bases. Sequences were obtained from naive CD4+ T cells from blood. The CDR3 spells CASSSGTSGASYEQYF. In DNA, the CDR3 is TGCGCCAGCAGCTCTGGGACTAGCGGAGCCTCCTACGAGCAGTACTTC.